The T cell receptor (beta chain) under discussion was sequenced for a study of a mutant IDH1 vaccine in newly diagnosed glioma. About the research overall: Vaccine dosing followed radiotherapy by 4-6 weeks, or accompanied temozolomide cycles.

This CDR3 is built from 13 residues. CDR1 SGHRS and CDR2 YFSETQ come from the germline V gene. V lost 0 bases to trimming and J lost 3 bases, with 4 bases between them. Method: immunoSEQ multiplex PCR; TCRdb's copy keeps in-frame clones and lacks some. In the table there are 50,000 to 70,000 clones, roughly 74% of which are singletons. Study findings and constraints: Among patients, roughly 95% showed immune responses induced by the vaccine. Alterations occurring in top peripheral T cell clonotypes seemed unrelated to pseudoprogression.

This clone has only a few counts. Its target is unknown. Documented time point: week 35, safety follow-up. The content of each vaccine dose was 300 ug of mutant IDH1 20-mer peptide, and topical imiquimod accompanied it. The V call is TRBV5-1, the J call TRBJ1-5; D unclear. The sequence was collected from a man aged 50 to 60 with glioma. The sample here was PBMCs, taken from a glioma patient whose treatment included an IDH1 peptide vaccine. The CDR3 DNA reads TGCGCCAGCAGCTTGGGGCTCAATCAGCCCCAGCATTTT. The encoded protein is CASSLGLNQPQHF.